A single count supports the clone carrying this TCR beta chain. The CDR3 is 14 amino acids. Between the trimmed V and J ends, which lost 0 bases and 6 bases, there was a span of 11 bases. Germline CDR1 reads MNHEY; CDR2 reads SVGEGT. Authors' data handling: Amplification from reference gene primers served as the basis for estimated nucleated cell counts. Using immunoSEQ multiplex PCR, the repertoire was profiled, and TCRdb retains in-frame clones only, with some absent. That table furnishes V, J and clone size, whereas the DNA furnished D and trimming. Of under 95,000 clones detected, approximately 88% appear once; the ten largest clones hold approximately 4.8%. The data are from a study of blood T cell repertoires in COVID-19. Overall study context: T cells, B-cell-depleted T cells, or PBMCs supplied cDNA or gDNA.

The specimen sequenced was peripheral blood. This clonotype was obtained from a human donor in a cohort sampled during active COVID-19. This sequence joins TRBV6-2 or TRBV6-3 and TRBJ1-1; D is perhaps TRBD1 (5 bases). CDR3 in DNA: TGTGCCAGCAGTTACTCGCTAGGGGCCCCTGAAGCTTTCTTT. Protein: CASSYSLGAPEAFF.